This T cell receptor beta chain originates from a study of CD8+ T cells in alopecia areata. Study overall: Tofacitinib was given for 6 to 18 months, then stopped for 6 months.

Sequencing used cDNA as its template, made by extracting RNA and reverse transcribing it. This table comes from immunoSEQ multiplex PCR, and its TCRdb copy is limited to in-frame clones, with some not included. The sample has about 64,000 clones, just over 45% seen once. This clone was observed a handful of times. Described treatment: oral pan-JAK inhibitor, 5-10 mg twice daily. The sample consisted of CD8+ T cells sorted from blood, taken at approximately week 36, from a patient treated with tofacitinib. The sequence came from a human donor with alopecia areata.

The CDR3 protein is CASNPRGSNQPQHF. In DNA form, the CDR3 reads TGTGCCAGCAACCCCAGGGGTAGCAATCAGCCCCAGCATTTT. J is TRBJ1-5 and V is TRBV27, with D maybe TRBD1 (6 bases). In germline, CDR1 is MNHEY, CDR2 SMNVEV (reference sequence). The V and J ends lost 7 bases and 0 bases respectively, with 10 bases between them. The CDR3 runs 14 residues.